A selection of T cell receptor beta chains follows, all from one sample in a study of T cells in Graves' hyperthyroidism and ophthalmopathy. MiXCR, applied by TCRdb to the multiplex PCR reads, yields one record per CDR3 protein. The data contain about 480,000 distinct CDR3 sequences, approximately 15% of them singletons. The sequencing sample was made of blood. The receptors shown here come from a young woman with Graves' hyperthyroidism. The CDR3 runs from the conserved cysteine through the conserved F or W. The order of the fields is clone size, CDR3 length, V gene, CDR3 protein. Clone size is not always given. Where it is, it says once, few, many or a class for expanded clones.

NA	16	TRBV20-1	CSARAGRPAGAGEQYF
many	12	TRBV10-3	CAISDGDQPQHF
many	14	TRBV29-1	CSVEERTGYYGYTF
many	13	TRBV2	CASLVWGDNEQFF
NA	18	TRBV30	CAWRPKGTSGVSWYEQFF
many	14	TRBV29-1	CSVEDRGVDYGYTF
NA	13	TRBV20-1	CSATLGTSYEQYF
many	16	TRBV7-2	CASSFTRGKAKNIQYF
few	15	TRBV12-3/TRBV12-4	CASSPGQGGYTEAFF
NA	15	TRBV5-8	CASSLIEPSGKTQYF
many	15	TRBV7-9	CASSLVSGSTDTQYF
many	15	TRBV18	CASSPAPEGNYGYTF
many	17	TRBV24-1	CATSEGYGRASYNEQFF
many	16	TRBV5-1	CASSLATSGSRNEQFF
many	15	TRBV12-3/TRBV12-4	CASSPSIAGGHGYTF
many	16	TRBV3-1	CASSQSHNGRVYEQFF
few	12	TRBV19	CASTGQYQPQHF
many	13	TRBV12-3/TRBV12-4	CASSPSSGQPQHF
NA	12	TRBV29-1	CSGSTGSTEAFF
few	15	TRBV30	CAAYRGAEGSYEQYF
many	14	TRBV18	CASSPPSRGGEQFF
NA	11	TRBV5-1	CASRNNGGYTF
many	15	TRBV7-3	CASSPGGGTTDTQYF
NA	14	TRBV7-9	CASSLHGDGGEQFF